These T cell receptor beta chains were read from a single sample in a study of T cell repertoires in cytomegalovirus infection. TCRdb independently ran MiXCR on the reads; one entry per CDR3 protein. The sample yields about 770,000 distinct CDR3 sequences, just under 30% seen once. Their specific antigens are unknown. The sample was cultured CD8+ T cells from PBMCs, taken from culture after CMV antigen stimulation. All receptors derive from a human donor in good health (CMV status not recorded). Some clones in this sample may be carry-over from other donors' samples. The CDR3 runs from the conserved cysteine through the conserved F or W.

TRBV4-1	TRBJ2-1	CASSQGIQGVSYNEQFF
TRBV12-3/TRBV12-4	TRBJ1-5	CASSLGAGASNQPQHF
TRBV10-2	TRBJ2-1	CASSEMGVGSYNEQFF
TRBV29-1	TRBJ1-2	CSVEEQRPWGYTF
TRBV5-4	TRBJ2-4	CASRPERGVINIQYF
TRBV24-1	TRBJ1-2	CATSDRSTGSNYGYTF
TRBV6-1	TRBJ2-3	CASSEAPTGTSGGTDTQYF
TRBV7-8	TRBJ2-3	CASSLDSYKSTDTQYF
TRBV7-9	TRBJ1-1	CASSLAYTEAFF
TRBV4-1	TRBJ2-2	CASSPSSGDPLNTGELFF